This entry concerns a single T cell receptor beta chain. Its specificity is unknown. V was clipped by 1 base and J by 4 bases, with 7 bases between them. The CDR3 totals 13 residues. Clones were sequenced by immunoSEQ multiplex PCR, and TCRdb holds only the in-frame ones, with some missing. Of over 130,000 clones listed, 80% to 95% are singletons. The data were obtained in a study of T cell responses to AZD1222 COVID-19 vaccine. Notes on the study in general: Baseline seropositivity occurred in only six AZD1222 recipients.

The receptor's source is an adult who received the AZD1222 COVID-19 vaccine. Sequencing was performed on peripheral blood, taken 28 days after the second AZD1222 dose. The chain recombines TRBV12-3 or TRBV12-4 with TRBJ1-2; D is unclear. CDR3 coding DNA: TGTGCCAGCAGTTTAGGTTTCGGCTATGGCTACACCTTC. It yields the protein CASSLGFGYGYTF.